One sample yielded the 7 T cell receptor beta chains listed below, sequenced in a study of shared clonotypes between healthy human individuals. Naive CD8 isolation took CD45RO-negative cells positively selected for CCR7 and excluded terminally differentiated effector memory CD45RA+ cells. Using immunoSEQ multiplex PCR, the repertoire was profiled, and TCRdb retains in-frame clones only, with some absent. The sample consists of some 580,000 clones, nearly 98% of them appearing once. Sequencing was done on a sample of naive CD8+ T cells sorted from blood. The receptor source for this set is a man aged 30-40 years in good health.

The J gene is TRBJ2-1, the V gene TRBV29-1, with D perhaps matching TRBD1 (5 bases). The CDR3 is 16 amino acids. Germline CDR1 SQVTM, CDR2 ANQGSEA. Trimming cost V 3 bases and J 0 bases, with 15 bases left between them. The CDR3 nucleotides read TGCAGCGTTGACGGTCTCAGGGCCCGCTCCTACAATGAGCAGTTCTTC. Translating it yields CSVDGLRARSYNEQFF.

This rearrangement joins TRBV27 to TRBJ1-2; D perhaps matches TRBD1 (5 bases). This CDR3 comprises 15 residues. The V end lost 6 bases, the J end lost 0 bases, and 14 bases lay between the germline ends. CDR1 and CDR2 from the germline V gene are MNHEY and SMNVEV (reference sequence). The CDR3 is CASSLAGEPNYGYTF. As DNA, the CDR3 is TGTGCCAGCAGCCTAGCGGGGGAACCTAACTATGGCTACACCTTC.

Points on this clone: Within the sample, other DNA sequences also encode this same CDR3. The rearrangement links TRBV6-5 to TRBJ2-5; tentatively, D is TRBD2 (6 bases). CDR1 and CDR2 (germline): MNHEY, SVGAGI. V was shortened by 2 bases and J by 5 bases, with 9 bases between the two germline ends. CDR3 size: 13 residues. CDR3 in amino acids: CASSYGAGETQYF. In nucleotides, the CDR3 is TGTGCCAGCAGTTACGGCGCGGGGGAGACCCAGTACTTC.

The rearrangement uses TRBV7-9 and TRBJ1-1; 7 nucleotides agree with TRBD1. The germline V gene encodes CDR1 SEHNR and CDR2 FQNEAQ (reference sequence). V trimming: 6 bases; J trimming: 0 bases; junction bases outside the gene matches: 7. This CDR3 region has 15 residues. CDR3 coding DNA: TGTGCCAGCAGAGGACAGGCTGACATGAACACTGAAGCTTTCTTT. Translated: CASRGQADMNTEAFF.

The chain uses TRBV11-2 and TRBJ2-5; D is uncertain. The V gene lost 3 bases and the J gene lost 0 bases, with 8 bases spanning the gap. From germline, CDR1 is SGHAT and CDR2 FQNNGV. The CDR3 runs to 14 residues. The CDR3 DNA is TGTGCCAGCAGCTTCTCGCTATACCAAGAGACCCAGTACTTC. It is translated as CASSFSLYQETQYF.

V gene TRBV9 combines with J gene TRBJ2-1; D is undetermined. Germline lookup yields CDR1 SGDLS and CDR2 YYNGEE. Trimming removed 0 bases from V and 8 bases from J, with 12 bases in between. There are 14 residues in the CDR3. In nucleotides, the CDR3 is TGTGCCAGCAGCGTAGTCTCCAGTCGAGATGAGCAGTTCTTC. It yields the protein CASSVVSSRDEQFF.

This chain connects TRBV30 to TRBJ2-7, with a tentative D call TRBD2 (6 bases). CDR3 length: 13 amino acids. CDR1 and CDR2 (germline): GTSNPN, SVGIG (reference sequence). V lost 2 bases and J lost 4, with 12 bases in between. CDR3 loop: CAWSPGTEYEQYF. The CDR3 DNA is TGTGCCTGGAGTCCCGGGACTGAGTACGAGCAGTACTTC.